These T cell receptor beta chains were read from a single sample in a study of OX40 agonist ivuxolimab in advanced cancers. The protocol was immunoSEQ multiplex PCR, while the TCRdb copy is restricted to in-frame clones and leaves out a portion. The sample lists under 40,000 clones, roughly nine tenths occurring once. The material was CD4+ or CD8+ T cells sorted from blood, obtained in a trial of the OX40 agonist ivuxolimab. The receptors here all came from an adult with an advanced solid tumor such as melanoma, head and neck, liver or kidney cancer. Each CDR3 is given with its conserved first and last residue.

cdr3_aa: CASTEGGAEAYGYTF
j_call: TRBJ1-2
v_call: TRBV6-1

cdr3_aa: CAWSVQTGAGVEDTEAFF
j_call: TRBJ1-1
v_call: TRBV30

cdr3_aa: CSVETGGGNTIYF
j_call: TRBJ1-3
v_call: TRBV29-1

cdr3_aa: CASSSGTGGNIQYF
j_call: TRBJ2-4
v_call: TRBV5-5

cdr3_aa: CASSLSTAHYGYTF
j_call: TRBJ1-2
v_call: TRBV27

cdr3_aa: CASSLVGQEKLFF
j_call: TRBJ1-4
v_call: TRBV7-6

cdr3_aa: CASSSSGGDKNIQYF
j_call: TRBJ2-4
v_call: TRBV13

cdr3_aa: CASSYVEASGNTIYF
j_call: TRBJ1-3
v_call: TRBV6-6

cdr3_aa: CASSFPNTEAFF
j_call: TRBJ1-1
v_call: TRBV13

cdr3_aa: CASSGSDSPREQYF
j_call: TRBJ2-7
v_call: TRBV9

cdr3_aa: CASSIYSYTGELFF
j_call: TRBJ2-2
v_call: TRBV19

cdr3_aa: CASSVLVSRAGENTGELFF
j_call: TRBJ2-2
v_call: TRBV9

cdr3_aa: CASSEFGTQNTGELFF
j_call: TRBJ2-2
v_call: TRBV6-1

cdr3_aa: CASSMGTQETQYF
j_call: TRBJ2-5
v_call: TRBV19

cdr3_aa: CASSSIPGGDTEAFF
j_call: TRBJ1-1
v_call: TRBV19

cdr3_aa: CASSLRPSVMNTEAFF
j_call: TRBJ1-1
v_call: TRBV5-6